These 27 T cell receptor beta chains share one sample of origin, sequenced in a study of response to subunit inactivated influenza vaccine. One entry per CDR3 protein results from TCRdb running MiXCR on the RT-PCR reads. This sample yields a few hundred thousand distinct CDR3 sequences, of which 12% to 15% are seen a single time; around 10% belongs to the top ten. This specimen was PBMCs from blood, taken roughly 13 days after vaccination. The receptors were sampled from a man between 50 and 59 years old who received an inactivated influenza vaccine.

This clonotype has just a few counts. This chain joins TRBV5-5 and TRBJ2-3; D not certain. The V gene's germline CDR1 is SGHKS and CDR2 YYEKEE (reference sequence). This CDR3 contains 13 residues. Trimming took 0 bases from V and 6 from J, leaving 8 bases between them. The DNA for the CDR3 is TGTGCCAGCAGCTTGGCTGACCGGGATACGCAGTATTTT. Protein: CASSLADRDTQYF. Looking up the rest from reference TRBV5-5 and TRBJ2-3 gives the full variable domain: DAGVTQSPTHLIKTRGQQVTLRCSPISGHKSVSWYQQVLGQGPQFIFQYYEKEERGRGNFPDRFSARQFPNYSSELNVNALLLGDSALYLCASSLADRDTQYFGPGTRLTVL.

This clonotype was found a few times. The genes are TRBV28 and TRBJ2-7; TRBD2 aligns across 10 bases. The CDR3 totals 19 residues. The ends lost 3 bases at V and 4 bases at J; junction bases unmatched: 18. In germline, CDR1 is MDHEN, CDR2 SYDVKM. The CDR3 is CASSFPPSGSGRAQYEQYF. The CDR3 DNA reads TGTGCCAGCAGTTTCCCCCCCTCGGGGAGCGGGAGGGCCCAGTACGAGCAGTACTTC. The full variable domain, with the rest looked up from reference TRBV28 and TRBJ2-7, is DVKVTQSSRYLVKRTGEKVFLECVQDMDHENMFWYRQDPGLGLRLIYFSYDVKMKEKGDIPEGYSVSREKKERFSLILESASTNQTSMYLCASSFPPSGSGRAQYEQYFGPGTRLTVT.

This clonotype was seen only a few times. The rearrangement uses TRBV6-1 and TRBJ1-1, with D tentatively TRBD1 (5 bases). Trimming left V 5 bases short and J 1 base short, with 11 bases between. CDR1 is MNHNS, CDR2 SASEGT, per germline. The CDR3 runs 14 residues. The CDR3: CASSRGRSNTEAFF. CDR3 nucleotides: TGTGCCAGCAGTAGGGGACGGTCGAACACTGAAGCTTTCTTT.

This clonotype was seen at least ten times. V usage is TRBV5-1 and J usage is TRBJ2-7, with TRBD1 matching over 8 bases. Germline CDR1 SGHRS, CDR2 YFSETQ. The CDR3 totals 17 residues. The J segment lost 4 bases and the V segment lost 4 bases, leaving 16 bases of the junction unmatched. The CDR3 is CASSQRRTGKGVYEQYF. In nucleotides, the CDR3 is TGCGCCAGCAGCCAAAGACGGACAGGGAAGGGGGTTTACGAGCAGTACTTC.

The chain links TRBV20-1 to TRBJ2-1; TRBD2 matches 7 bases. The CDR3 totals 17 residues. V was pared by 1 base and J by 3 bases, with 12 bases of the junction left unmatched. The germline gives CDR1 DFQATT, CDR2 SNEGSKA (reference sequence). CDR3 loop: CSARAFDREADYNEQFF. In DNA form, the CDR3 reads TGCAGTGCTAGAGCCTTTGACCGGGAGGCGGACTACAATGAGCAGTTCTTC.

The chain has TRBV18 and TRBJ1-5; unclear D gene. From germline, CDR1 is KGHSH and CDR2 LQKENI. Trimming shortened V by 2 bases and J by 5 bases, and 7 bases separated the two germline ends. The CDR3 loop spans 13 amino acids. CDR3 bases: TGTGCCAGCTCACCAGCACGGGATCAGCCCCAGCATTTT. The encoded protein is CASSPARDQPQHF.

This clonotype was counted between two and nine times. V and J are TRBV7-3 and TRBJ2-1; 10 nucleotides align to TRBD1. Trimming took 2 bases from V and 8 from J; bases not matched to a gene: 6. CDR1 and CDR2 from the germline V gene are SGHTA and FQGTGA. The CDR3 runs 15 residues. DNA for the CDR3: TGTGCCAGCAGCTTATCCGGACAGGGGGTGGATGAGCAGTTCTTC. The encoded protein is CASSLSGQGVDEQFF. The variable domain in full, completed from reference TRBV7-3 and TRBJ2-1, reads GAGVSQTPSNKVTEKGKYVELRCDPISGHTALYWYRQSLGQGPEFLIYFQGTGAADDSGLPNDRFFAVRPEGSVSTLKIQRTERGDSAVYLCASSLSGQGVDEQFFGPGTRLTVL.

The sample holds a few counts of this clonotype. The chain carries TRBV5-1 and TRBJ2-3; 7 nucleotides match TRBD1. This CDR3 region has 15 residues. The V gene's germline CDR1 is SGHRS and CDR2 YFSETQ. The V and J ends lost 1 base and 3 bases, in that order; junction bases with no gene match: 5. In DNA form, the CDR3 reads TGCGCCAGCAGCTTGCGACAGGGATATACAGATACGCAGTATTTT. Its protein product is CASSLRQGYTDTQYF.

This clonotype came up a few times. J is TRBJ2-4 and V is TRBV7-9; 8 nucleotides match TRBD1. The ends lost 4 bases at V and 4 bases at J; junction bases unmatched: 6. Germline V CDR1 and CDR2: SEHNR, FQNEAQ (reference sequence). The CDR3 has 15 amino acids. The CDR3 coding sequence is TGTGCCAGCAGCTACGGACAGGGCACAAAAAACATTCAGTACTTC. It codes for CASSYGQGTKNIQYF. The entire variable domain, with the rest obtained from reference TRBV7-9 and TRBJ2-4, is as follows: DTGVSQNPRHKITKRGQNVTFRCDPISEHNRLYWYRQTLGQGPEFLTYFQNEAQLEKSRLLSDRFSAERPKGSFSTLEIQRTEQGDSAMYLCASSYGQGTKNIQYFGAGTRLSVL.

Of note for this clonotype: No conserved phenylalanine or tryptophan ends this CDR3, so it is likely a read error. The DNA is omitted, as the CDR3 cannot be located on it reliably, and the CDR3 follows TCRdb's listing. This sequence joins TRBV4-2 and TRBJ2-1; the D call in the table, TRBD2, was not verified against the DNA. Germline CDR1 reads LGHNA; CDR2 reads YNFKEQ. The CDR3 region is 13 residues in length, termini included. The CDR3 reads CASSQKLAGGPDS.

This clonotype has more than one count but fewer than ten. The V and J genes are TRBV5-1 and TRBJ2-1; TRBD2 aligns across 7 bases. Germline V CDR1 and CDR2: SGHRS, YFSETQ. The CDR3 length is 14 residues. The J segment lost 9 bases and the V segment lost 4 bases, leaving 10 bases of the junction unmatched. DNA for the CDR3: TGCGCCAGCAGCGTAGCGTCGGGGGGTGGTGAGCAGTTCTTC. Translated, it gives CASSVASGGGEQFF. The full variable domain, in which reference TRBV5-1 and TRBJ2-1 provide the parts outside the CDR3, is KAGVTQTPRYLIKTRGQQVTLSCSPISGHRSVSWYQQTPGQGLQFLFEYFSETQRNKGNFPGRFSGRQFSNSRSEMNVSTLELGDSALYLCASSVASGGGEQFFGPGTRLTVL.

This clonotype showed up many times. This chain links TRBV10-3 with TRBJ1-1; D not resolved. Germline CDR1 reads ENHRY; CDR2 reads SYGVKD. Trimming stripped 0 bases from V and 10 bases from J, with 12 bases between. There are 13 residues in the CDR3. CDR3 sequence: CAISESSRARAFF. In nucleotides, the CDR3 is TGTGCCATCAGTGAGTCATCTCGGGCGAGAGCTTTCTTT.

The chain couples TRBV20-1 to TRBJ1-1; perhaps TRBD1 as D (5 bases). V was trimmed by 2 bases and J by 1 base, leaving 11 bases between them. Germline-derived CDR1 and CDR2 are DFQATT and SNEGSKA (reference sequence). This CDR3 region has 14 residues. CDR3 DNA sequence: TGCAGTGCTAGACGGATAAGGGGGAACACTGAAGCTTTCTTT. Amino acids: CSARRIRGNTEAFF.

The gene calls are TRBV19 and TRBJ2-3; a possible D gene is TRBD2 (6 bases). V was trimmed by 6 bases and J by 6 bases, leaving 10 bases between them. The CDR3 is made up of 12 amino acids. The germline gives CDR1 LNHDA, CDR2 SQIVND (reference sequence). Here the CDR3 DNA reads TGTGCCAGTAGCCAGACTAGGGATACGCAGTATTTT. Its translation is CASSQTRDTQYF.

This clonotype was detected a few times. This chain joins TRBV7-2 and TRBJ1-1; D remains ambiguous. Germline CDR1 reads SGHTA; CDR2 reads FQGNSA. The V and J ends lost 1 base and 1 base respectively, with 10 bases between them. This CDR3 region has 15 residues. CDR3 DNA sequence: TGTGCCAGCAGCTTAGTTGTGGTAGGGAACACTGAAGCTTTCTTT. It is translated as CASSLVVVGNTEAFF.

This clonotype was seen more than once but under ten times. The chain is built from TRBV27 and TRBJ1-6; a possible D gene is TRBD1 (6 bases). Trimming left V 2 bases short and J 9 bases short, with 17 bases between. Germline V CDR1 and CDR2: MNHEY, SMNVEV (reference sequence). The CDR3 spans 16 residues. In DNA, the CDR3 is TGTGCCAGCAGTTTAGATGGGGGCGTGGACAGTTCACCCCTCCACTTT. It translates to CASSLDGGVDSSPLHF.

The sample holds a few counts of this clonotype. The rearrangement joins TRBV24-1 to TRBJ1-1; D gene uncertain. CDR3 size: 14 residues. The germline CDR1 and CDR2 sequences are KGHDR and SFDVKD. V was trimmed by 9 bases and J by 0 bases, leaving 13 bases between them. CDR3 DNA sequence: TGTGCCACCGGCGGGGATGTCATGAACACTGAAGCTTTCTTT. Translating it yields CATGGDVMNTEAFF.

This rearrangement joins TRBV27 to TRBJ2-1, with a weak D call TRBD2 (6 bases). The V end was cut by 5 bases, the J end by 9 bases, with 17 bases between. Germline CDR1 MNHEY, CDR2 SMNVEV (reference sequence). CDR3 length: 14 residues. The CDR3 coding sequence is TGTGCCAGCAGTACCGTGGGGGGTGCCGGTGAGCAGTTCTTC. It yields the protein CASSTVGGAGEQFF.

This clonotype was seen repeatedly, ten times or more. The chain couples TRBV3-1 to TRBJ2-1; 9 nucleotides line up with TRBD1. After removal of 5 bases from V and 8 bases from J, the junction contained 7 bases not matched to a gene. Germline V lookup: CDR1 LGHDT, CDR2 YNNKEL (reference sequence). The CDR3 spans 14 residues. The CDR3 sequence: CASSSRTGVDEQFF. The CDR3, as DNA: TGTGCCAGCAGCTCTCGGACAGGGGTCGATGAGCAGTTCTTC.

The chain uses TRBV5-5 and TRBJ1-6, with a weak D call TRBD1 (6 bases). The length of the CDR3 is 14 residues. The germline V gene encodes CDR1 SGHKS and CDR2 YYEKEE (reference sequence). Trimming pared 5 bases from V and 8 bases from J, leaving 14 bases between. Written as DNA, the CDR3 is TGTGCCAGCAGAGCAGGGGTAGGATATTCACCCCTCCACTTT. It specifies CASRAGVGYSPLHF.

The rearrangement links TRBV9 to TRBJ1-4; the D is unclear. Germline lookup yields CDR1 SGDLS and CDR2 YYNGEE. V gave up 4 bases and J gave up 2 bases, with 9 bases separating them. The CDR3 loop spans 14 amino acids. In nucleotides, the CDR3 is TGTGCCAGCAGCCCCTTAGGGACTAATGAAAAACTGTTTTTT. It yields the protein CASSPLGTNEKLFF.

The chain is built from TRBV5-1 and TRBJ2-2, with D uncertain. The CDR3 totals 15 residues. V was cut by 0 bases and J by 6 bases, with 12 bases left in between. Germline CDR1 reads SGHRS; CDR2 reads YFSETQ. CDR3 nucleotide sequence: TGCGCCAGCAGCTTGGCGGTTCAAGGATCCGGGGAGCTGTTTTTT. Protein product: CASSLAVQGSGELFF. Filled out from reference TRBV5-1 and TRBJ2-2, the complete variable domain reads KAGVTQTPRYLIKTRGQQVTLSCSPISGHRSVSWYQQTPGQGLQFLFEYFSETQRNKGNFPGRFSGRQFSNSRSEMNVSTLELGDSALYLCASSLAVQGSGELFFGEGSRLTVL.

The V and J genes are TRBV30 and TRBJ1-1; D unclear. Trimming took 3 bases from V and 4 from J, leaving 9 bases between them. CDR3 length: 12 amino acids. The germline V gene encodes CDR1 GTSNPN and CDR2 SVGIG (reference sequence). The CDR3 reads CAWRKKTTEAFF. For the CDR3, the DNA is TGTGCCTGGAGGAAAAAAACCACTGAAGCTTTCTTT.

The rearrangement joins TRBV20-1 to TRBJ2-5; D unclear. Trimming took off 5 bases at V and 7 bases at J, with 26 bases between the two ends. CDR1 and CDR2 (germline): DFQATT, SNEGSKA (reference sequence). The CDR3 is made up of 16 amino acids. The CDR3 coding sequence is TGCAGTGCTCGCCCCGAAGGGATAATTGGGCAGTCGACCCAGTACTTC. Its protein product is CSARPEGIIGQSTQYF.

V and J are TRBV11-2 and TRBJ2-2, with 9 bases identical to TRBD2. Trimming took 6 bases from V and 6 from J; bases not matched to a gene: 11. This CDR3 has 16 residues. The germline V gene has CDR1 SGHAT and CDR2 FQNNGV. CDR3 amino acids: CASRTLAGVFAGELFF. Written as DNA, the CDR3 is TGTGCCAGCAGAACATTAGCGGGAGTATTCGCCGGGGAGCTGTTTTTT.

This clonotype has only a few counts. This chain uses TRBV7-2 with TRBJ1-5, with 8 bases that match TRBD1. The V gene's germline CDR1 is SGHTA and CDR2 FQGNSA. This CDR3 has 17 amino acids. J was trimmed by 4 bases and V by 2 bases; bases with no gene match: 10. For the CDR3, the DNA is TGTGCCAGCAGCTTACTGTCCAGGGGGCTTCGTAATCAGCCCCAGCATTTT. Translating gives CASSLLSRGLRNQPQHF.

This clonotype came up many times. The J gene is TRBJ2-3, the V gene TRBV5-1, with TRBD2 identical over 7 bases. There are 16 residues in the CDR3. The V and J ends lost 4 bases and 2 bases, in that order; junction bases with no gene match: 10. The germline gives CDR1 SGHRS, CDR2 YFSETQ. CDR3 DNA sequence: TGCGCCAGCAGCCCTACGGCGGGGGAGTACACAGATACGCAGTATTTT. This gives the protein CASSPTAGEYTDTQYF.